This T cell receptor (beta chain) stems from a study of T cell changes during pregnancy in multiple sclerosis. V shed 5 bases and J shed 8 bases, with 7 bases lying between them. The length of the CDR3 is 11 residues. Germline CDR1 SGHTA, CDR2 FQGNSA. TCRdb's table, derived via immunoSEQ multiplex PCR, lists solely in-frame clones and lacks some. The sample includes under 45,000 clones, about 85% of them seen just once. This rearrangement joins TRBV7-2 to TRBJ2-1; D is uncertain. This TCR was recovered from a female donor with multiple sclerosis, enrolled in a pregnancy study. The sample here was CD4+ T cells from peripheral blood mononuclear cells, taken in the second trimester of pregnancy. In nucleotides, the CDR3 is TGTGCCAGCAGCCCCCTAGATGAGCAGTTCTTC. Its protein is CASSPLDEQFF.